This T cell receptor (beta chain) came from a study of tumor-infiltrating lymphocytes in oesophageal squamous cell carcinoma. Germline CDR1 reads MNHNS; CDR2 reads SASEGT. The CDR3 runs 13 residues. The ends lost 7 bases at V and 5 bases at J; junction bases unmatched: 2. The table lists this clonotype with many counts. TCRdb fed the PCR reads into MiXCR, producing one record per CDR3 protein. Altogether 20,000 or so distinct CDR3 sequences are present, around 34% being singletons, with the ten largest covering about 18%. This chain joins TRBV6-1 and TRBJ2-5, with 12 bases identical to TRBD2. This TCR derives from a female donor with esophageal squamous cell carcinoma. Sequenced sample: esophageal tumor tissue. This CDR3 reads CASTLAGGETQYF. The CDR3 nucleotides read TGTGCCAGCACTCTAGCGGGAGGGGAGACCCAGTACTTC.